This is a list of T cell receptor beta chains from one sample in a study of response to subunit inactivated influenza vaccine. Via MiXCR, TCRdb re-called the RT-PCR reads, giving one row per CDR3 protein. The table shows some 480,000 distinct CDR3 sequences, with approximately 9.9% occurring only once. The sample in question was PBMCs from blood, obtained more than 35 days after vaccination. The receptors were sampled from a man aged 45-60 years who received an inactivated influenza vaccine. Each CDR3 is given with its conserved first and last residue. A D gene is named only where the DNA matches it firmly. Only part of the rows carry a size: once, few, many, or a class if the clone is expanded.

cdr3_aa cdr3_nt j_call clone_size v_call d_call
CASSLDRLAGGGQFF TGCGCCAGCAGCTTGGATAGACTAGCGGGAGGTGGGCAGTTCTTC TRBJ2-1 many TRBV5-1 TRBD2
CASSQVAWGDIYEQYF TGTGCCAGCAGCCAAGTTGCCTGGGGGGATATCTACGAGCAGTACTTC TRBJ2-7 few TRBV4-2 .
CSARDGEIGNEQFF TGCAGTGCTAGAGACGGGGAGATTGGGAATGAGCAGTTCTTC TRBJ2-1 . TRBV20-1 .
CASSFKEKLFF TGTGCCAGCAGTTTCAAGGAAAAACTGTTTTTT TRBJ1-4 many TRBV28 .
CASSLTVGGSGELFF TGTGCCAGCAGCTTGACAGTCGGGGGCTCCGGGGAGCTGTTTTTT TRBJ2-2 . TRBV7-8 .
CASTYRTNGYTF TGTGCCAGCACTTACCGGACCAATGGCTACACCTTC TRBJ1-2 . TRBV7-9 .
CASSQVYGTEIGF TGCGCCAGCAGCCAAGTGTATGGGACAGAGATTGGCTTC TRBJ2-7 few TRBV4-3 TRBD1
CAISESYEGYEQYF TGTGCCATCAGTGAGTCATATGAAGGGTACGAGCAGTACTTC TRBJ2-7 many TRBV10-3 .
CASSLDPGGYEQYF TGCGCCAGCAGCTTGGATCCAGGGGGCTACGAGCAGTACTTC TRBJ2-7 many TRBV5-1 TRBD1
CASSQDLAEETQYF TGCGCCAGCAGCCAAGATTTGGCGGAAGAGACCCAGTACTTC TRBJ2-5 . TRBV4-3 .
CSARDPSGFQPQHF TGCAGTGCTAGAGATCCATCAGGTTTTCAGCCCCAGCATTTT TRBJ1-5 . TRBV20-1 .
CASLSLAGDHNEQFF TGTGCCAGCCTGTCCCTAGCGGGAGACCACAATGAGCAGTTCTTC TRBJ2-1 . TRBV28 TRBD2